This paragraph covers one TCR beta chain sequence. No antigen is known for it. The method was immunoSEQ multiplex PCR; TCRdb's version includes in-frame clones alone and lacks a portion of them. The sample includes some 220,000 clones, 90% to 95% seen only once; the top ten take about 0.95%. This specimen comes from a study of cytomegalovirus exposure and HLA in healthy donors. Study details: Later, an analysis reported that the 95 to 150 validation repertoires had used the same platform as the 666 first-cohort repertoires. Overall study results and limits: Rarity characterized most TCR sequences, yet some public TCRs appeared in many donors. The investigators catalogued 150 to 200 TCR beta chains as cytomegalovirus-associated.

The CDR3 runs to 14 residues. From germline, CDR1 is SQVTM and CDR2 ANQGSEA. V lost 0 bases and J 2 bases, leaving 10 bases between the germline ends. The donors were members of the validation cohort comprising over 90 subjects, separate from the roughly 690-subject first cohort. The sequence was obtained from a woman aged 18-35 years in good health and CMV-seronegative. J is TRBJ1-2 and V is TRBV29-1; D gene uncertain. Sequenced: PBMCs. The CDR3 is CSVEESRFNYGYTF. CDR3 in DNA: TGCAGCGTTGAAGAGAGCAGGTTCAACTATGGCTACACCTTC.